The 11 T cell receptor beta chains given below trace back to one sample, sequenced in a study of blood T cell repertoires in COVID-19. Generated by immunoSEQ multiplex PCR, the TCRdb table keeps only in-frame clones and is missing some. The repertoire has 250,000 to 400,000 clones, more than 70% of them found once; the top ten carry approximately 1.6%. Sequencing was carried out using peripheral blood. These receptors were collected from a woman in her 30s with COVID-19, enrolled during active disease.

This clone was recorded once. The gene calls are TRBV6-4 and TRBJ2-3, with a weak D call TRBD1 (6 bases). Trimming stripped 9 bases from V and 0 bases from J, with 19 bases between. Germline V lookup: CDR1 MRHNA, CDR2 SNTAGT. CDR3 length: 16 residues. In DNA form, the CDR3 reads TGTGCCAGTGCCTGGACAGACTCGTCTAGCACAGATACGCAGTATTTT. Residues: CASAWTDSSSTDTQYF.

The chain carries TRBV6-5 and TRBJ1-5, with TRBD1 as a possible D gene (5 bases). Per the germline V gene, CDR1 is MNHEY and CDR2 is SVGAGI. V was pared by 7 bases and J by 4 bases, with 17 bases between. This CDR3 contains 15 residues. The CDR3 reads CASTLMQGPNQPQHF. The CDR3 DNA reads TGTGCCAGCACCCTGATGCAGGGCCCAAATCAGCCCCAGCATTTT.

This clone was recorded only once. The V call is TRBV2, the J call TRBJ1-5; 9 bases map to TRBD1. Germline trimming cut 6 bases from V and 7 bases from J; bases unmatched to any gene: 7. Germline V lookup: CDR1 SNHLY, CDR2 FYNNEI. This CDR3 is 14 amino acids long. CDR3: CASRVQGAYQPQHF. The CDR3 DNA reads as TGTGCCAGCAGGGTACAGGGGGCCTACCAGCCCCAGCATTTT.

This chain links TRBV12-3 or TRBV12-4 with TRBJ1-1; D is unresolved. The CDR3 is 13 amino acids. V lost 6 bases and J lost 3, with 11 bases in between. CDR3 loop: CASRYTADTEAFF. DNA of the CDR3: TGTGCCAGCAGATACACAGCTGACACTGAAGCTTTCTTT.

The V gene is TRBV19, the J gene TRBJ1-6; 9 bases match TRBD1. The trim removed 5 bases at V and 9 bases at J, leaving 8 bases unmatched. CDR3 length: 15 amino acids. CDR1 and CDR2 from the germline V gene are LNHDA and SQIVND (reference sequence). The CDR3 nucleotides read TGTGCCAGTAGTGTGACGGGACAGGGCTCTTCACCCCTCCACTTT. Translation: CASSVTGQGSSPLHF.

As concerns this clone: One junction end disagrees with the germline gene, perhaps due to a read error. This chain uses TRBV9 with TRBJ2-5; 8 bases fit TRBD2. Germline V CDR1 and CDR2: SGDLS, YYNGEE. The CDR3 sequence is 13 residues long. The CDR3 sequence: CASSVPRGAVLDF. Written as DNA, the CDR3 is TGTGCCAGCAGCGTACCGCGGGGGGCGGTTCTGGACTTC. Combining the CDR3 with reference TRBV9 and TRBJ2-5 gives the whole variable domain DSGVTQTPKHLITATGQRVTLRCSPRSGDLSVYWYQQSLDQGLQFLIQYYNGEERAKGNILERFSAQQFPDLHSELNLSSLELGDSALYFCASSVPRGAVLDFGPGTRLLVL.

V is TRBV25-1 and J is TRBJ1-6; D is unresolved. The CDR3 extends over 16 amino acids. The germline gives CDR1 MGHDK, CDR2 SYGVNS. Trimming pared 2 bases from V and 2 bases from J, leaving 10 bases between. CDR3 in amino acids: CASSEGGLPYNSPLHF. CDR3 DNA: TGTGCCAGCAGTGAAGGAGGGCTTCCCTATAATTCACCCCTCCACTTT.

This chain joins TRBV9 and TRBJ2-1; TRBD2 agrees at 10 bases. CDR3 size: 16 residues. Germline values: CDR1 SGDLS, CDR2 YYNGEE. Germline trimming cut 0 bases from V and 7 bases from J; bases unmatched to any gene: 7. CDR3 bases: TGTGCCAGCAGCGTAGCGGCCAGCGGGGGGGAGAATGAGCAGTTCTTC. This sequence encodes CASSVAASGGENEQFF.

The rearrangement links TRBV6-5 to TRBJ1-2, with 8 bases fitting TRBD1. J was trimmed by 8 bases and V by 2 bases; bases with no gene match: 7. The CDR3 loop spans 14 amino acids. Germline lookup yields CDR1 MNHEY and CDR2 SVGAGI. This CDR3 is CASSYGQGVRGYTF. The CDR3 DNA is TGTGCCAGCAGTTACGGACAGGGAGTCCGCGGCTACACCTTC.

V is TRBV5-1 and J is TRBJ2-2; 7 nucleotides align to TRBD1. After removal of 4 bases from V and 8 bases from J, the junction contained 8 bases not matched to a gene. The CDR3 has 14 amino acids. From germline, CDR1 is SGHRS and CDR2 YFSETQ. The CDR3 DNA reads TGCGCCAGCAGCGGGGACAGAGCACTGGGGGAGCTGTTTTTT. Translating gives CASSGDRALGELFF.

The rearrangement uses TRBV18 and TRBJ1-3; TRBD1 matches 9 bases. The CDR3 sequence is 16 residues long. Per germline, CDR1 KGHSH and CDR2 LQKENI. V was clipped by 6 bases and J by 0 bases; unmatched bases: 6. The CDR3 nucleotides are TGTGCCAGCTCGCTTGGACAGGGGTTCTCTGGAAACACCATATATTTT. Translating gives CASSLGQGFSGNTIYF.